This T cell receptor beta chain is drawn from a study of shared clonotypes between healthy human individuals. Study context: There were three CD4 naive, three CD4 memory, two CD8 naive and one CD8 memory plates per donor.

Generated by immunoSEQ multiplex PCR, the TCRdb table keeps only in-frame clones and is missing some. The table has over a million clones, 65% to 75% seen once; the top ten hold nearly 1.5%. A CD45RA+ naive subset and a CD45RA-negative memory subset were split from CD4+ cells. The study's findings and limits: A handful of donors showed sharing of approximately 5% of naive CD4 clonotypes.

On this clone: What it binds is not known.

With V trimmed by 6 bases and J by 3 bases, 2 bases remained unmatched. Germline V gives CDR1 SGHTA, CDR2 FQGNSA. CDR3 length equals 14 residues. This receptor was obtained from a man between 18 and 29 years old in good health. The sequencing sample was made of memory CD4+ T cells sorted from blood. Documented subset: CD45RA-negative fraction. This sequence joins TRBV7-2 and TRBJ2-7, with 13 nucleotides matching TRBD2. CDR3 bases: TGTGCCAGCAGTCGGACTAGCGGGGGCTACGAGCAGTACTTC. As protein: CASSRTSGGYEQYF.